One sample yielded the 7 T cell receptor beta chains listed below, sequenced in a study of early T cells in non-severe SARS-CoV-2 infection. TCRdb re-analysed the 5' RACE reads in MiXCR, keeping a single row per CDR3 protein. This table has approximately 66,000 distinct CDR3 sequences, less than 15% appearing once. Sequences were obtained from whole blood. The receptors derive from an adult who was a healthcare worker with PCR-confirmed SARS-CoV-2 infection or an uninfected control (not recorded which).

This clonotype has a handful of counts. The chain is built from TRBV6-1 and TRBJ1-5; no clear D. The CDR3 runs to 13 residues. V lost 2 bases to trimming and J lost 5 bases, with 7 bases between them. Germline assignment: CDR1 MNHNS and CDR2 SASEGT. DNA for the CDR3: TGTGCCAGCAGTGAAATGGAGGATCAGCCCCAGCATTTT. Its translation: CASSEMEDQPQHF.

This sequence joins TRBV19 and TRBJ2-1; maybe TRBD1 (5 bases). Germline CDR1 is LNHDA and CDR2 is SQIVND (reference sequence). V was cut by 5 bases and J by 9 bases, with 17 bases left in between. The CDR3 loop spans 14 amino acids. The CDR3, as DNA: TGTGCCAGTAGTTCAGGGCTACTATCGTCTGAGCAGTTCTTC. Protein: CASSSGLLSSEQFF.

The table lists this clonotype with many counts. The chain combines TRBV29-1 with TRBJ2-1, with D perhaps TRBD1 or TRBD2 (5 bases each). This CDR3 comprises 13 residues. V gave up 5 bases and J gave up 5 bases, with 13 bases separating them. The germline gives CDR1 SQVTM, CDR2 ANQGSEA. The CDR3 nucleotides are TGCAGCGTTCTCACCGGGACCAACAATGAGCAGTTCTTC. It encodes CSVLTGTNNEQFF.

This clonotype was detected a few times. The V call is TRBV4-1, the J call TRBJ2-1; 10 bases map to TRBD2. Germline V CDR1 and CDR2: MGHRA, YSYEKL. CDR3 length: 15 amino acids. Germline trimming cut 4 bases from V and 4 bases from J; bases unmatched to any gene: 4. The CDR3 reads CASSPTSGEYNEQFF. The DNA of the CDR3 is TGCGCCAGCAGCCCAACTAGCGGGGAGTACAATGAGCAGTTCTTC.

This clonotype was seen ten or more times. V gene TRBV20-1 combines with J gene TRBJ1-5; TRBD1 might be the D (5 bases). CDR3 size: 13 residues. CDR1 and CDR2 (germline): DFQATT, SNEGSKA (reference sequence). V was cut by 3 bases and J by 3 bases, with 9 bases left in between. CDR3 nucleotides: TGCAGTGCTAGCAGGGATCCCAATCAGCCCCAGCATTTT. Translation gives CSASRDPNQPQHF.

This clonotype was seen a handful of times. The chain has TRBV2 and TRBJ2-2; the D gene could be TRBD1 or TRBD2 (6 bases each). The CDR3 extends over 12 amino acids. From germline, CDR1 is SNHLY and CDR2 FYNNEI. The V and J ends lost 7 bases and 6 bases respectively, with 9 bases between them. The CDR3 is CASNREAGELFF. The CDR3 coding sequence is TGTGCCAGCAACAGGGAGGCCGGGGAGCTGTTTTTT.

This clonotype was seen repeatedly, ten times or more. The DNA of the CDR3 is TGTGCCAGCTCACCACCCGGCTCAGCTAGCCTCACAGATACGCAGTATTTT. This encodes CASSPPGSASLTDTQYF. The V gene is TRBV18, the J gene TRBJ2-3; the D gene is possibly TRBD2 (5 bases). The CDR3 spans 17 residues. V lost 0 bases, J lost 2 bases, and 15 bases lay in between. The germline V gene encodes CDR1 KGHSH and CDR2 LQKENI.